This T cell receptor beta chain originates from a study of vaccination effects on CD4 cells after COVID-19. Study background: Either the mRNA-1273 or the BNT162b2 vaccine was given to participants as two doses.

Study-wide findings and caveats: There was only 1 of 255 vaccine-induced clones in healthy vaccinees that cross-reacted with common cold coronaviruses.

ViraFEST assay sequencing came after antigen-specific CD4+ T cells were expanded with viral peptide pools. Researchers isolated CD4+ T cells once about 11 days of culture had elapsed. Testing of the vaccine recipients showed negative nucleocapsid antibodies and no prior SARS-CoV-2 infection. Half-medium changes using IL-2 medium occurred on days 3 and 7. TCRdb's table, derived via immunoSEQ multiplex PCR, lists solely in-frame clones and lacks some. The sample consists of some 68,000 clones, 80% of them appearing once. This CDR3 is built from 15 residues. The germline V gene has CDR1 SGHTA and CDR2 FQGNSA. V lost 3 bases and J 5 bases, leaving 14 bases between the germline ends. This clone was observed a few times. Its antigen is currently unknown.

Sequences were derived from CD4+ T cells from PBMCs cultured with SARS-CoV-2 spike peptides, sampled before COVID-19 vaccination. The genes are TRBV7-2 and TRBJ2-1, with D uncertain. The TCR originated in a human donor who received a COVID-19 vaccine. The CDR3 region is CASSFPTHSNNEQFF. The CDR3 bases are TGTGCCAGCAGCTTCCCAACACATAGCAACAATGAGCAGTTCTTC.